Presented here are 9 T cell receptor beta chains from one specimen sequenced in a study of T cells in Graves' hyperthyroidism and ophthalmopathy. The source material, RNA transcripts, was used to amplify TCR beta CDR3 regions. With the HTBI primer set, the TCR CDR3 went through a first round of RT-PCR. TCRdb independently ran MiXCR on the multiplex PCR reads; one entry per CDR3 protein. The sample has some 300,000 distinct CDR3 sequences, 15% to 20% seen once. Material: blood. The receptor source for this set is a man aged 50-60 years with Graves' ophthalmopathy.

The CDR3 reads CASSDPGLADNEQFF. The CDR3 DNA sequence: TGTGCCAGCAGCGACCCGGGACTAGCGGACAATGAGCAGTTCTTC. V gene TRBV9 combines with J gene TRBJ2-1; 11 bases are shared with TRBD2. CDR1 is SGDLS, CDR2 YYNGEE, per germline. The CDR3 totals 15 residues. J gave up 5 bases and V 3 bases, and 4 bases lay outside the gene matches.

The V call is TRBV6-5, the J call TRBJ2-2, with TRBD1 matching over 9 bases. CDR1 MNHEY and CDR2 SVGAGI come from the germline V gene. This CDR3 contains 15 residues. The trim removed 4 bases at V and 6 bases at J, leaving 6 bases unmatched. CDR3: CASSSGTGFAGELFF. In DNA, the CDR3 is TGTGCCAGCAGTTCCGGGACAGGGTTCGCCGGGGAGCTGTTTTTT.

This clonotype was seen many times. In DNA, the CDR3 is TGTGCCAGCAGCCCCTCACAGGGGGCATACGCCGAGCAGTACTTC. This sequence encodes CASSPSQGAYAEQYF. The chain joins TRBV3-1 to TRBJ2-7, with 9 bases fitting TRBD1. The CDR3 consists of 15 residues. The V gene's germline CDR1 is LGHDT and CDR2 YNNKEL (reference sequence). Losses at the gene ends were 4 bases for V and 6 bases for J; bases not matched to a gene: 10.

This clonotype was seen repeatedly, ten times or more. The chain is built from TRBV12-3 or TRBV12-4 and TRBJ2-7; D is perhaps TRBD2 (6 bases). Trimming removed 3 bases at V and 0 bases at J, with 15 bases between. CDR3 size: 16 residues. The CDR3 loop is CASSFSVGGSSYEQYF. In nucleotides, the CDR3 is TGTGCCAGCAGTTTCAGTGTCGGAGGGTCCTCCTACGAGCAGTACTTC.

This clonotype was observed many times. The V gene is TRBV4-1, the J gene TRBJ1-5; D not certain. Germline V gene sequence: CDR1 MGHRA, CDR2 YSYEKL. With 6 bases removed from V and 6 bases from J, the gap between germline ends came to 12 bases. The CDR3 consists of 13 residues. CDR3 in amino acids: CASSLEGPQPQHF. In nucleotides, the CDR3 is TGCGCCAGCAGTCTGGAAGGGCCTCAGCCCCAGCATTTT.

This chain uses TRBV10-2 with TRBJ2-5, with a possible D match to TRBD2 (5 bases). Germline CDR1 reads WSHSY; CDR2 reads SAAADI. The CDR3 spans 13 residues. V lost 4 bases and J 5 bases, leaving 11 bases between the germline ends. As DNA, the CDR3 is TGCGCCAGCAGTGGAACCACGGGGGAGACCCAGTACTTC. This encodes CASSGTTGETQYF.

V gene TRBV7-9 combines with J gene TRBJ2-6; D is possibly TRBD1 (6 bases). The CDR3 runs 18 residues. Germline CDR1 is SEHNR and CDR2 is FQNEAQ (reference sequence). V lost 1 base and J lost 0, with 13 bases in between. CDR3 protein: CASSLVGAIVSGANVLTF. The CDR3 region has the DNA TGTGCCAGCAGCTTAGTGGGGGCTATCGTCTCTGGGGCCAACGTCCTGACTTTC.

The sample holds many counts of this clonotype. In nucleotides, the CDR3 is TGTGCTAGTGGTTTGGGCCAAGGCGGGCCCGTAAATGAGCAGTTCTTC. This gives the protein CASGLGQGGPVNEQFF. V and J are TRBV12-5 and TRBJ2-1; perhaps TRBD2 as D (5 bases). Germline V gene sequence: CDR1 LGHNT, CDR2 FRNRAP. This CDR3 region has 16 residues. V was cut by 1 base and J by 7 bases, with 17 bases left in between.

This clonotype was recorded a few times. The CDR3 protein is CASSGALTGANVLTF. CDR3 DNA sequence: TGCGCCAGCAGCGGGGCCCTTACCGGGGCCAACGTCCTGACTTTC. The chain combines TRBV5-1 with TRBJ2-6, with D perhaps TRBD1 (5 bases). Trimming removed 4 bases at V and 4 bases at J, with 12 bases between. Germline lookup yields CDR1 SGHRS and CDR2 YFSETQ. This CDR3 has 15 residues.